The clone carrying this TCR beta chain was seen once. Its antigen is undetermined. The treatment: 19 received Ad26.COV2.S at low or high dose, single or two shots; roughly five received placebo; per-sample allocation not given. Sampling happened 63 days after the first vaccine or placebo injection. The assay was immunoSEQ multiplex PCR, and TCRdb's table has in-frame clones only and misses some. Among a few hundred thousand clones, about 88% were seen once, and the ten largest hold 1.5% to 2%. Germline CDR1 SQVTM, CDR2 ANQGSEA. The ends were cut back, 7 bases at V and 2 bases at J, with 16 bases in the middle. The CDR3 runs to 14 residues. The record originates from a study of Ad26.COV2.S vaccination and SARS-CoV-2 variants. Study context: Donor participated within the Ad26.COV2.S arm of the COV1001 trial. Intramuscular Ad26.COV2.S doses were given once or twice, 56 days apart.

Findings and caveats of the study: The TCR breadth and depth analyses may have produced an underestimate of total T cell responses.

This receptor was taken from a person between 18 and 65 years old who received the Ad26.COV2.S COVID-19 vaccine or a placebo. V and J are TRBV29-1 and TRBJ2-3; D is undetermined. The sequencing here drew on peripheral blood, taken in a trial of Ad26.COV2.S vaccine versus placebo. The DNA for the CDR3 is TGCAGCGGTGTCGGCCAGGATCTCACAGATACGCAGTATTTT. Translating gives CSGVGQDLTDTQYF.